This T cell receptor beta chain was sequenced for a study of T-cell memory formation after mild COVID-19. TCRdb ran MiXCR on the 5' RACE reads and lists one entry per CDR3 protein. The sample consists of 200,000 to 300,000 distinct CDR3 sequences, about a sixth of them appearing once. Study conclusions and caveats: Clones from the second wave (peaking day 37) had unconfirmed SARS-CoV-2 specificity.

Details on this clonotype: The antigen remains unidentified.

The CDR3 has 15 amino acids. Germline V lookup: CDR1 MGHRA, CDR2 YSYEKL. V gave up 3 bases and J gave up 5 bases; unmatched junction bases: 7. This sequence joins TRBV4-1 and TRBJ2-7; 10 bases map to TRBD1. This clonotype originated in a man between 18 and 35 years old who had mild COVID-19 (a few samples of this study predate the infection). Cell type and time point are not known. Material for sequencing was PBMCs or a T cell subset sorted from them (not recorded which). In nucleotides, the CDR3 is TGCGCCAGCAGCCACGTAGGACAGGGGGTTCACGAGCAGTACTTC. Its translation: CASSHVGQGVHEQYF.